This T cell receptor beta chain was observed in a study of T cell clonotyping in hematopoietic cell transplantation. Notes on the study in general: Recipient TCR diversity dropped after transplant; expanded clonotypes rose from day 30 to 180. At the given depth, recipient repertoires were over 97% de novo clonotypes.

As concerns this clone: Its antigen remains unknown.

The junction had 4 bases not matched to a gene; V was cut back by 5 bases and J by 2 bases. The length of the CDR3 is 14 residues. Germline CDR1 and CDR2: SGHVS and FQNEAQ. The method was immunoSEQ multiplex PCR; TCRdb's version includes in-frame clones alone and lacks a portion of them. This sample has 35,000 to 45,000 clones, with over 70% found just once. The chain carries TRBV7-8 and TRBJ1-1; TRBD1 matches 8 bases. Material: peripheral blood mononuclear cells. The TCR originated in a woman in her thirties or forties in good health. Some clones in this sample may be carry-over from other donors' samples. The CDR3 nucleotides read TGTGCCAGCAGCCAGGGGGCGGGAAACACTGAAGCTTTCTTT. Translation gives CASSQGAGNTEAFF.